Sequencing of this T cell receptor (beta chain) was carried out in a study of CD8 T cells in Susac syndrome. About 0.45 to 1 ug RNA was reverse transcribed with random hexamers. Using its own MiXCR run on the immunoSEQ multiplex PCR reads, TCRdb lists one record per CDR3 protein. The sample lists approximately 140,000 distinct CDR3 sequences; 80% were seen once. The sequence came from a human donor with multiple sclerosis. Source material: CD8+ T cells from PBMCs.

The CDR3 loop reads CASRPLGGSEVDTQYF. CDR3 nucleotide sequence: TGTGCCAGCCGTCCTCTAGGGGGATCCGAGGTAGATACGCAGTATTTT. The J gene is TRBJ2-3, the V gene TRBV2; tentatively, D is TRBD1 (6 bases). CDR1 is SNHLY, CDR2 FYNNEI, per germline. The CDR3 is made up of 16 amino acids. Trimming left V 8 bases short and J 5 bases short, with 23 bases between.